This entry describes one T cell receptor beta chain. Its antigen remains unidentified. The data stem from a study of shared clonotypes between healthy human individuals. Study-wide results and caveats: Sequencing of the sorted subsets was shown by rarefaction to be incomplete despite large depth.

Germline values: CDR1 SEHNR, CDR2 FQNEAQ (reference sequence). CDR3 length equals 16 residues. With V trimmed by 5 bases and J by 0 bases, 7 bases remained unmatched. Produced via immunoSEQ multiplex PCR; TCRdb's table is partial and in-frame only. This table has approximately 87,000 clones, about 64% appearing once. The material sequenced was memory CD8+ T cells sorted from blood. The subset was: CD45RO+ cells pooled with CCR7-negative TemRA cells. This chain uses TRBV7-9 with TRBJ2-1, with 7 bases identical to TRBD2. The TCR was taken from a man aged 30 to 45 in good health. CDR3 loop: CASSGRGGSSYNEQFF. The CDR3 DNA follows: TGTGCCAGCAGCGGACGCGGGGGTTCCTCCTACAATGAGCAGTTCTTC.